This is a list of T cell receptor beta chains from one sample in a study of control samples from healthy donors and cancer patients. Assay: immunoSEQ multiplex PCR; the TCRdb copy retains only in-frame clones and omits some. Of about 250,000 clones detected, approximately 80% appear once; the ten largest clones hold 13%. Sequenced input: PBMCs. The receptor set was obtained from a woman aged 60 to 75 with lung cancer. The CDR3 runs from the conserved cysteine through the conserved F or W. D genes are given only for firm matches. Some rows mark clone size as missing; the rest say once, few, many or name a class of expanded clone.

clone size | J gene | D gene | V gene | CDR3 protein | CDR3 DNA
few | TRBJ1-6 | - | TRBV6-1 | CASSALGSSYNSPLHF | TGTGCCAGCAGTGCCCTCGGGAGCTCCTATAATTCACCCCTCCACTTT
- | TRBJ1-1 | - | TRBV2 | CASKRGPQGDTEAFF | TGTGCCAGCAAAAGGGGACCCCAAGGAGACACTGAAGCTTTCTTT
- | TRBJ1-1 | - | TRBV18 | CASAPPSGWTEAFF | TGTGCCAGCGCACCTCCCTCGGGCTGGACTGAAGCTTTCTTT
- | TRBJ1-3 | - | TRBV6-5 | CASGLRAGNTIYF | TGTGCCAGCGGCCTTCGAGCTGGAAACACCATATATTTT
- | TRBJ2-5 | TRBD2 | TRBV2 | CASSPQALADPWETQYF | TGTGCCAGCAGTCCACAGGCCCTAGCGGACCCTTGGGAGACCCAGTACTTC
- | TRBJ1-1 | - | TRBV5-1 | CASSDPNTEAFF | TGCGCCAGCAGCGACCCGAACACTGAAGCTTTCTTT
many | TRBJ2-1 | - | TRBV9 | CASSTQEGLYNEQFF | TGTGCCAGCAGCACCCAAGAGGGACTTTACAATGAGCAGTTCTTC
few | TRBJ2-1 | TRBD2 | TRBV3-1/TRBV3-2 | CASSQVALADYNEQFF | TGTGCCAGCAGCCAAGTGGCACTAGCGGACTACAATGAGCAGTTCTTC
- | TRBJ2-7 | - | TRBV19 | CASRWDGYSYEQYF | TGTGCCAGTAGATGGGACGGATATTCCTACGAGCAGTACTTC
- | TRBJ2-2 | TRBD2 | TRBV6-4 | CASKERGEHTGELFF | TGTGCCAGCAAGGAGCGGGGAGAGCATACCGGGGAGCTGTTTTTT
- | TRBJ2-5 | - | TRBV11-1 | CASSLARTPQETQYF | TGTGCCAGCAGCTTAGCTCGGACTCCACAAGAGACCCAGTACTTC
- | TRBJ2-6 | TRBD1 | TRBV5-1 | CASSLTWDRGRGSGANVLTF | TGCGCCAGCAGCTTGACCTGGGACAGGGGGCGCGGATCTGGGGCCAACGTCCTGACTTTC
- | TRBJ1-2 | TRBD1 | TRBV11-2 | CASSLSRTGFGYTF | TGTGCCAGCAGCTTATCCCGGACAGGGTTCGGCTACACCTTC
- | TRBJ2-3 | - | TRBV10-3 | CAIRRGVDTDTQYF | TGTGCCATCAGGAGGGGCGTAGACACAGATACGCAGTATTTT
- | TRBJ2-7 | - | TRBV5-1 | CASSLVQGSYEQYF | TGCGCCAGCAGCTTGGTACAGGGTTCCTACGAGCAGTACTTC
- | TRBJ1-2 | - | TRBV28 | CASQPPYDGYTF | TGTGCCAGCCAACCCCCATATGATGGCTACACCTTC
- | TRBJ2-1 | - | TRBV12-3/TRBV12-4 | CASSPSYGKEQFF | TGTGCCAGCAGTCCATCCTATGGGAAGGAGCAGTTCTTC
- | TRBJ2-2 | - | TRBV11-3 | CASSLGATTANTGELFF | TGTGCCAGCAGCTTAGGGGCCACGACGGCGAACACCGGGGAGCTGTTTTTT
- | TRBJ1-2 | TRBD1 | TRBV6-6 | CASSYDQDRVYGYTF | TGTGCCAGCAGTTACGATCAGGACAGGGTATATGGCTACACCTTC
once | TRBJ2-3 | - | TRBV18 | CASSPRGSTQYF | TGTGCCAGCTCACCACGGGGATCTACGCAGTATTTT
- | TRBJ2-5 | - | TRBV18 | CASSPPGRSQETQYF | TGTGCCAGCTCACCACCCGGACGGAGCCAAGAGACCCAGTACTTC
- | TRBJ2-7 | - | TRBV18 | CASSPYQQGSNEQYF | TGTGCCAGCTCACCTTACCAACAGGGATCGAACGAGCAGTACTTC
many | TRBJ2-7 | - | TRBV10-2 | CASSDGTTVGYEQYF | TGCGCCAGCAGCGATGGGACCACCGTGGGCTACGAGCAGTACTTC
- | TRBJ2-5 | - | TRBV12-3/TRBV12-4 | CASSWGLQETQYF | TGTGCCAGCAGTTGGGGACTCCAAGAGACCCAGTACTTC
- | TRBJ1-1 | - | TRBV7-9 | CASLAQMGDTEAFF | TGTGCCAGCCTCGCTCAAATGGGGGACACTGAAGCTTTCTTT
- | TRBJ2-5 | - | TRBV29-1 | CSVFRVQQETQYF | TGCAGCGTTTTCCGGGTTCAGCAAGAGACCCAGTACTTC
once | TRBJ1-6 | - | TRBV19 | CASRGIGSPLHF | TGTGCCAGTAGAGGGATTGGTTCACCCCTCCACTTT
- | TRBJ2-2 | - | TRBV24-1 | CATSDLAGTTGELFF | TGTGCCACCAGTGATTTGGCTGGGACAACCGGGGAGCTGTTTTTT
- | TRBJ1-6 | TRBD1 | TRBV5-1 | CASSVRDRIDSPLHF | TGCGCCAGCAGCGTCCGGGACAGGATTGATTCACCCCTCCACTTT
- | TRBJ1-1 | - | TRBV6-2/TRBV6-3 | CASSSDPGHLFTEAFF | TGTGCCAGCAGTTCTGATCCGGGACACCTATTCACTGAAGCTTTCTTT
- | TRBJ2-2 | - | TRBV19 | CASSPGGTNTGELFF | TGTGCCAGTAGTCCCGGGGGAACGAACACCGGGGAGCTGTTTTTT
- | TRBJ2-1 | TRBD1 | TRBV6-6 | CASSYSSDRGPNEQFF | TGTGCCAGCAGTTACTCGTCGGACAGGGGCCCGAATGAGCAGTTCTTC
- | TRBJ1-1 | TRBD1 | TRBV19 | CATSVQGGSTEAFF | TGTGCCACCTCCGTACAGGGGGGGAGCACTGAAGCTTTCTTT
- | TRBJ2-7 | - | TRBV11-2 | CASSLVLGLSYEQYF | TGTGCCAGCAGCTTAGTCCTCGGGCTCAGCTACGAGCAGTACTTC
- | TRBJ1-1 | - | TRBV29-1 | CSAAWDTEAFF | TGCAGCGCAGCATGGGACACTGAAGCTTTCTTT
- | TRBJ1-4 | - | TRBV3-1/TRBV3-2 | CASSQDRQGSEKLFF | TGTGCCAGCAGCCAAGATCGGCAGGGGAGTGAAAAACTGTTTTTT
- | TRBJ2-4 | - | TRBV2 | CATSGLSKNIQYF | TGTGCCACTTCAGGGCTGTCCAAAAACATTCAGTACTTC
few | TRBJ2-5 | - | TRBV27 | CASSLGQQETQYF | TGTGCCAGCAGTTTGGGGCAGCAAGAGACCCAGTACTTC